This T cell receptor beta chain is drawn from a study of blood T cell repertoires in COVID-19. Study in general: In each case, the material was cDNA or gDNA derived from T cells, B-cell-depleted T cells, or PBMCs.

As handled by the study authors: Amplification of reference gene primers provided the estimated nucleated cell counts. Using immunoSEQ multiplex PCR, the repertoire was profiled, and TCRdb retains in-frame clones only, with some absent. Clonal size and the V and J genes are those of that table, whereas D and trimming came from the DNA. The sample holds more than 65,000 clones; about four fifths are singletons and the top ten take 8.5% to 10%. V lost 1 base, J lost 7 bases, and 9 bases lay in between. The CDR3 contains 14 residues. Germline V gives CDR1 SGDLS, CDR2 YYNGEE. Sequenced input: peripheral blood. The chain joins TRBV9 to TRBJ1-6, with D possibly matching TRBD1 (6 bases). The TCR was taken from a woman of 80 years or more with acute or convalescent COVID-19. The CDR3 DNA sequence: TGTGCCAGCAGCGTAAGACAGGAAAATTCACCCCTCCACTTT. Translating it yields CASSVRQENSPLHF.